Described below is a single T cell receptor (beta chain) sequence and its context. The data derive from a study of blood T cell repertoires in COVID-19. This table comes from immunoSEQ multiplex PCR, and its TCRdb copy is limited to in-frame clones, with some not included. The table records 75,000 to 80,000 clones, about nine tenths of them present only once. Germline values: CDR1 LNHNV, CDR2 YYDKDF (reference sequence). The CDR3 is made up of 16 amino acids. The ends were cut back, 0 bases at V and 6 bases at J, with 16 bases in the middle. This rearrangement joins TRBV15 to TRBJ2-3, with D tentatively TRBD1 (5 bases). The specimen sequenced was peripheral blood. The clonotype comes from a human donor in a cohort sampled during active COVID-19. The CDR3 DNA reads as TGTGCCACCAGCAGAGATATGCAGGGTGGGTTGGATACGCAGTATTTT. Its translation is CATSRDMQGGLDTQYF.